This T cell receptor beta chain was captured by sequencing in a study of CD8 T cells in Susac syndrome. Random hexamers were used to reverse transcribe an amount of about 0.45 to 1 ug RNA. The immunoSEQ assay covered 54 Vbeta and 13 Jbeta segments for CDR3. A single record per CDR3 protein comes from TCRdb applying MiXCR to the immunoSEQ multiplex PCR reads. The profile covers 160,000 or so distinct CDR3 sequences, with over 85% appearing a single time and around 0.21% taken by the ten largest. This clonotype was picked up one time. Germline-derived CDR1 and CDR2 are SGHRS and YFSETQ. V gave up 1 base and J gave up 2 bases, with 13 bases separating them. There are 15 residues in the CDR3. Negative magnetic isolation gave CD8+ and CD4+ cells; FACS enriched CD8+ TEMRA.

The chain couples TRBV5-1 to TRBJ2-7; D is unresolved. The TCR originated in a human donor with multiple sclerosis. The sample taken for sequencing was CD8+ T cells from PBMCs. CDR3 sequence (DNA): TGCGCCAGCAGCTTGTGGGATATCCTTCCCTACGAGCAGTACTTC. Encoded protein: CASSLWDILPYEQYF.